This TCR beta chain was recovered during a study of blood T cell repertoires in COVID-19. The wider study: Sources were T cells, B-cell-depleted T cells, or PBMCs; the material itself was cDNA or gDNA.

V shed 4 bases, J shed 6 bases, and the junction held 5 bases outside the gene matches. The CDR3 spans 15 residues. Germline V gene data show CDR1 as LGHDT and CDR2 as YNNKEL (reference sequence). This clone showed up just a few times. Using immunoSEQ multiplex PCR, the repertoire was profiled, and TCRdb retains in-frame clones only, with some absent. Found here are around 140,000 clones, roughly 86% of them singletons; the top ten hold approximately 3.6%. Participant age was roughly 18 to 89 years, and participants resided in approximately 25 US areas. Which cohort a participant joined came from the clinical history participants gave.

The specimen sequenced was PBMCs or T cells enriched from blood (not recorded which). The V call is TRBV3-1 (or the pseudogene TRBV3-2), the J call TRBJ2-1, with TRBD2 matching 11 bases. This TCR was recovered from a woman aged 45-59 years with acute COVID-19. CDR3 nucleotides: TGTGCCAGCAGCCGGGGCACTAGCGGGAGCAATGAGCAGTTCTTC. This translates into CASSRGTSGSNEQFF.